This TCR beta chain appears in the sequencing data of a study of shared clonotypes between healthy human individuals. Only in-frame clones appear in the TCRdb table, and some are missing; sequencing was by immunoSEQ multiplex PCR. The table has 2,500,000 or so clones, approximately 90% seen once. This CDR3 is 17 amino acids long. Looked up from germline, CDR1 is GTSNPN and CDR2 is SVGIG (reference sequence). The junction had 7 bases not matched to a gene; V was cut back by 0 bases and J by 1 base. CD4+ cells underwent separation, giving CD45RA+ naive and CD45RA-negative memory subsets. The TCR comes from a man between 18 and 29 years old in good health. The chain couples TRBV30 to TRBJ1-5; 9 nucleotides match TRBD1. Material for sequencing was naive CD4+ T cells sorted from blood. The subset was: CD45RA+ positively selected. CDR3 DNA: TGTGCCTGGAGTGTAAGGGACAGGGACCCCAGCAATCAGCCCCAGCATTTT. Its protein product is CAWSVRDRDPSNQPQHF.